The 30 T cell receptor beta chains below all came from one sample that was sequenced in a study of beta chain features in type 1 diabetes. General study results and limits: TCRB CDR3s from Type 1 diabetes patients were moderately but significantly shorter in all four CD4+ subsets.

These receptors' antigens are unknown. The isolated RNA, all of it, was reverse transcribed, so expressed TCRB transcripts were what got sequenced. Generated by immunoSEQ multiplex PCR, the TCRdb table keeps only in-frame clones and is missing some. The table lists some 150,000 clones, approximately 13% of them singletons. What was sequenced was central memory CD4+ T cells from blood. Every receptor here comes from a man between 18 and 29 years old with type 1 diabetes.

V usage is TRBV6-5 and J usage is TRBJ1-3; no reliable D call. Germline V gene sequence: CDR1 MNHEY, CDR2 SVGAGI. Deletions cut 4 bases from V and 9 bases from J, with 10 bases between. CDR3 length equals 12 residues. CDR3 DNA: TGTGCCAGCAGTTCCGGGGAGTCCACCATATATTTT. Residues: CASSSGESTIYF.

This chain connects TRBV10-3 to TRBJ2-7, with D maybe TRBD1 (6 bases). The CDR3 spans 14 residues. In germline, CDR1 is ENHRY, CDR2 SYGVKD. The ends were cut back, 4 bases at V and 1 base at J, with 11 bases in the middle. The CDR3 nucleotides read TGTGCCATCAGTGGGACAGCACCTTCCTACGAGCAGTACTTC. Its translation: CAISGTAPSYEQYF.

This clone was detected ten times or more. The CDR3 nucleotides read TGTGCCAGCAGCTTGCCCTCAGGGTATGGAAACACCATATATTTT. Protein: CASSLPSGYGNTIYF. This chain uses TRBV5-6 with TRBJ1-3, with TRBD1 as a possible D gene (5 bases). V lost 1 base to trimming and J lost 3 bases, with 11 bases between them. Germline CDR1 and CDR2: SGHDT and YYEEEE. This CDR3 spans 15 amino acids.

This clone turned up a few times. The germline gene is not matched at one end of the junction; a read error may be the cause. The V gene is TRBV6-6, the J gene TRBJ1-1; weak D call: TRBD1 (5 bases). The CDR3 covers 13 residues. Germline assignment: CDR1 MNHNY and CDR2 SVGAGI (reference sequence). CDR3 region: CASSVRGPVEVFF. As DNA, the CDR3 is TGTGCCAGCAGTGTAAGGGGCCCCGTTGAAGTTTTCTTT.

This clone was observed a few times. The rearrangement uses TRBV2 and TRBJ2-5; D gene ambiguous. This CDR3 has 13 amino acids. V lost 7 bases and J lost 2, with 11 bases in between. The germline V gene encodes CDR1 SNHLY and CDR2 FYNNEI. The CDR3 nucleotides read TGTGCCAGCATCCGAGACAAACAAGAGACCCAGTACTTC. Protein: CASIRDKQETQYF.

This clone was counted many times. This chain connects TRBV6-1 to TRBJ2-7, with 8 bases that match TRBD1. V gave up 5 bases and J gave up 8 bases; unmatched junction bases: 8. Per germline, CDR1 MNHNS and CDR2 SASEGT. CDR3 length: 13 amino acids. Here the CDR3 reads CASSLTDREKQYF. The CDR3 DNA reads TGTGCCAGCAGTCTCACGGACAGGGAGAAGCAGTACTTC.

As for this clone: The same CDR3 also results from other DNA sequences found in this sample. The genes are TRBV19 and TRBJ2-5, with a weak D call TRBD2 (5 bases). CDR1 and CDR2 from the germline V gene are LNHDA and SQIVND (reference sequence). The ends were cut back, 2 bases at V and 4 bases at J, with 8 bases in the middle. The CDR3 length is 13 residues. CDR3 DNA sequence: TGTGCCAGTAGTATACAAGGGAGAGAGACCCAGTACTTC. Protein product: CASSIQGRETQYF. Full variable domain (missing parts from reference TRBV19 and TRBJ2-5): DGGITQSPKYLFRKEGQNVTLSCEQNLNHDAMYWYRQDPGQGLRLIYYSQIVNDFQKGDIAEGYSVSREKKESFPLTVTSAQKNPTAFYLCASSIQGRETQYFGPGTRLLVL.

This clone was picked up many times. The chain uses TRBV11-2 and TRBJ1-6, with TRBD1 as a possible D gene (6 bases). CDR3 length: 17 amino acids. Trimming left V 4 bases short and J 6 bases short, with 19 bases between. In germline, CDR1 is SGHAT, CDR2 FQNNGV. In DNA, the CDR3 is TGTGCCAGCAGCTCCCCACAGGGCAGGAGCCTTAATTCACCCCTCCACTTT. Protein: CASSSPQGRSLNSPLHF. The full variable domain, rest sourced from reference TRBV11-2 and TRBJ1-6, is EAGVAQSPRYKIIEKRQSVAFWCNPISGHATLYWYQQILGQGPKLLIQFQNNGVVDDSQLPKDRFSAERLKGVDSTLKIQPAKLEDSAVYLCASSSPQGRSLNSPLHFGNGTRLTVT.

CDR3 region: CASSEAVTGANVLTF. DNA for the CDR3: TGTGCCAGCAGTGAAGCTGTTACTGGGGCCAACGTCCTGACTTTC. J is TRBJ2-6 and V is TRBV6-1, with unresolved D. The ends were cut back, 0 bases at V and 2 bases at J, with 5 bases in the middle. This CDR3 is 15 amino acids long. Germline V lookup: CDR1 MNHNS, CDR2 SASEGT.

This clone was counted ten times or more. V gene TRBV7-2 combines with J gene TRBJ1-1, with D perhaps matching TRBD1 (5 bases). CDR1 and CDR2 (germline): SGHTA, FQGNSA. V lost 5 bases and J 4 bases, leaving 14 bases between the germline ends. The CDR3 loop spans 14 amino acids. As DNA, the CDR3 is TGTGCCAGCAGCCCGGACACCCGCGGCACTGAAGCTTTCTTT. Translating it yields CASSPDTRGTEAFF. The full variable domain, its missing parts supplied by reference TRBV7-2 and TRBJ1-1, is GAGVSQSPSNKVTEKGKDVELRCDPISGHTALYWYRQSLGQGLEFLIYFQGNSAPDKSGLPSDRFSAERTGGSVSTLTIQRTQQEDSAVYLCASSPDTRGTEAFFGQGTRLTVV.

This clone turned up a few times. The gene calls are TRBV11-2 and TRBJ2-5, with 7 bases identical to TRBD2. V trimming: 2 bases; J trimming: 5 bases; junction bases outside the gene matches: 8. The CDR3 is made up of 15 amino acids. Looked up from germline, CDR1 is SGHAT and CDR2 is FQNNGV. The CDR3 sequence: CASSLRLADGETQYF. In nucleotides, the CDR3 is TGTGCCAGCAGCTTACGGCTAGCGGATGGTGAGACCCAGTACTTC.

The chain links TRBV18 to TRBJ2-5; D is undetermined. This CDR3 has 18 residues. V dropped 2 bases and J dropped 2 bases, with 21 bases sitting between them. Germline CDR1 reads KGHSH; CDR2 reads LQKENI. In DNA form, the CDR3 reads TGTGCCAGCTCACCATTTGCACGAGGATTTGAGATTCAAGAGACCCAGTACTTC. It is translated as CASSPFARGFEIQETQYF.

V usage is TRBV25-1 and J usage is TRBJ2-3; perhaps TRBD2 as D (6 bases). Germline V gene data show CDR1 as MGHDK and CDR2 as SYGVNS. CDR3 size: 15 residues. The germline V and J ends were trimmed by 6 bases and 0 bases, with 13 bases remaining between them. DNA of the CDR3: TGTGCCAGCAGCCGCCGGGGGACCAGCACAGATACGCAGTATTTT. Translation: CASSRRGTSTDTQYF.

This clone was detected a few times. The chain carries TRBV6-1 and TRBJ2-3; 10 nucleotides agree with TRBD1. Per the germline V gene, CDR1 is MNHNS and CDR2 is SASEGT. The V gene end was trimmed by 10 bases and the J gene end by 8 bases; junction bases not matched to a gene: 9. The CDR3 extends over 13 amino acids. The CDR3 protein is CAIRTGGSFTQYF. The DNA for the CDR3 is TGTGCCATCAGGACAGGGGGATCTTTTACGCAGTATTTT.

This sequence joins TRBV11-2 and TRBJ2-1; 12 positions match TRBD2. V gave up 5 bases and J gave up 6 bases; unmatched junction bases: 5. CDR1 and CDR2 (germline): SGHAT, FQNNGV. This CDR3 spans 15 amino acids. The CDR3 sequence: CASSPGLAGINEQFF. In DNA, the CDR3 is TGTGCCAGCAGCCCCGGACTAGCGGGGATCAATGAGCAGTTCTTC.

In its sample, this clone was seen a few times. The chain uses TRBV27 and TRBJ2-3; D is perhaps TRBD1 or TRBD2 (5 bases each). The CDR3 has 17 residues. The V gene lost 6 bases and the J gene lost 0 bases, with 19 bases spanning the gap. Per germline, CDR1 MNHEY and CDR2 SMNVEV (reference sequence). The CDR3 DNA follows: TGTGCCAGCAGACCCGCCGGGACGGTCTCTAGCACAGATACGCAGTATTTT. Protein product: CASRPAGTVSSTDTQYF.

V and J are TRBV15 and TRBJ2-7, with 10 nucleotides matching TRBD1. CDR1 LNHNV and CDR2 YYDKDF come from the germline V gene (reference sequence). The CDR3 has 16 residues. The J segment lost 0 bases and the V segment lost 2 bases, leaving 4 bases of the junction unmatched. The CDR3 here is CATSRLGQGNSYEQYF. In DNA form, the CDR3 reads TGTGCCACCAGCAGATTGGGACAGGGGAACTCCTACGAGCAGTACTTC.

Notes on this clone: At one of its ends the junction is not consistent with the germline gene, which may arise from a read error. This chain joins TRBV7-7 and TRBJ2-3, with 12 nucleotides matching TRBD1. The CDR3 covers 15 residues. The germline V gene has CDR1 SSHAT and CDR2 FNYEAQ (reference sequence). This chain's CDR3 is CASSVGTGGANTQYF. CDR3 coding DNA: TGTGCTAGCAGCGTAGGGACAGGGGGCGCGAATACGCAGTATTTT.

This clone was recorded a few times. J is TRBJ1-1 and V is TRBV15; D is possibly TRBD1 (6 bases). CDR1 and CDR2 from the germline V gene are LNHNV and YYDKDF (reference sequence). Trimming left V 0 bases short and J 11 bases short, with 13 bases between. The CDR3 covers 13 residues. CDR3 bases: TGTGCCACCAGCAGAGATTATCAGGGGTTCGCTTTCTTT. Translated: CATSRDYQGFAFF.

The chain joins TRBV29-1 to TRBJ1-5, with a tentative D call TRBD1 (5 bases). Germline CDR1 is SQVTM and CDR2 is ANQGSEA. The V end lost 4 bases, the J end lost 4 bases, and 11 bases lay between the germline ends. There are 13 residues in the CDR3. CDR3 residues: CSVAATENQPQHF. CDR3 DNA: TGCAGCGTTGCAGCGACAGAGAATCAGCCCCAGCATTTT.

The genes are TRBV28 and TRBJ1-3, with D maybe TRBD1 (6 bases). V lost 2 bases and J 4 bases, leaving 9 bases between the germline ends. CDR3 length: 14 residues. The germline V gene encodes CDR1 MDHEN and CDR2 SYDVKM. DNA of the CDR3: TGTGCCAGCAGTTTAGGACAGCCGGGAAACACCATATATTTT. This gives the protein CASSLGQPGNTIYF.

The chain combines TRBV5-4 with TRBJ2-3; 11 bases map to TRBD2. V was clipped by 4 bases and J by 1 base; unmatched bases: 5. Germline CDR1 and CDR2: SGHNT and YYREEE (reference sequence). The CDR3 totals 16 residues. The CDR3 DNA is TGTGCCAGCAGCGGATCGGGACTAGCGGGCACAGATACGCAGTATTTT. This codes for CASSGSGLAGTDTQYF.

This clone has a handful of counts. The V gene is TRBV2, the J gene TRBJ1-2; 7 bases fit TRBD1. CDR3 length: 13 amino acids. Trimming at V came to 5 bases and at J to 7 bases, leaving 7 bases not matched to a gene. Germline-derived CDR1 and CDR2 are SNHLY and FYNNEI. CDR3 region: CASSPDRDFGYTF. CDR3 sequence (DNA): TGTGCCAGCAGTCCCGACAGGGATTTTGGCTACACCTTC.

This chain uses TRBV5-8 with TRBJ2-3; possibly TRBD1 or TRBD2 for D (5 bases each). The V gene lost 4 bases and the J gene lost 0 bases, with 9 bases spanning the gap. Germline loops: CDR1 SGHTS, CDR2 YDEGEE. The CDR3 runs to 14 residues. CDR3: CASSLGRSTDTQYF. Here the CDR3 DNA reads TGTGCCAGCAGCCTGGGACGGAGCACAGATACGCAGTATTTT.

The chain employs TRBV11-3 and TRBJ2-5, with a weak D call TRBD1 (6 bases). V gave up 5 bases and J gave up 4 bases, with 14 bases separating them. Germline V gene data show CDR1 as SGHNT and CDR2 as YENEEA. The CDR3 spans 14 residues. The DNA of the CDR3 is TGTGCCAGCAGCCCTACTCAGGGGCGAGAGACCCAGTACTTC. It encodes CASSPTQGRETQYF. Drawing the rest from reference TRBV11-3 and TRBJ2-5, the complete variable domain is EAGVVQSPRYKIIEKKQPVAFWCNPISGHNTLYWYLQNLGQGPELLIRYENEEAVDDSQLPKDRFSAERLKGVDSTLKIQPAELGDSAVYLCASSPTQGRETQYFGPGTRLLVL.

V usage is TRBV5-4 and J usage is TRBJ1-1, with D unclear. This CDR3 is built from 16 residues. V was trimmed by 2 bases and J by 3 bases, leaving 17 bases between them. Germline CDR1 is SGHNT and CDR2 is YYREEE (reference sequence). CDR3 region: CASSFGVERRDTEAFF. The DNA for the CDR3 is TGTGCCAGCAGCTTTGGCGTTGAACGGAGGGACACTGAAGCTTTCTTT. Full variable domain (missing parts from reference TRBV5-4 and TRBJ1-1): ETGVTQSPTHLIKTRGQQVTLRCSSQSGHNTVSWYQQALGQGPQFIFQYYREEENGRGNFPPRFSGLQFPNYSSELNVNALELDDSALYLCASSFGVERRDTEAFFGQGTRLTVV.

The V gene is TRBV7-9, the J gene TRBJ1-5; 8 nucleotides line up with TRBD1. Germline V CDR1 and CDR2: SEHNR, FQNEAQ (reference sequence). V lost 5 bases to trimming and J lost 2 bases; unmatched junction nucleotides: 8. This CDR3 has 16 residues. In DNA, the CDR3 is TGTGCCAGCAGCACGCAGGGGGCCCTTGGCAATCAGCCCCAGCATTTT. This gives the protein CASSTQGALGNQPQHF.

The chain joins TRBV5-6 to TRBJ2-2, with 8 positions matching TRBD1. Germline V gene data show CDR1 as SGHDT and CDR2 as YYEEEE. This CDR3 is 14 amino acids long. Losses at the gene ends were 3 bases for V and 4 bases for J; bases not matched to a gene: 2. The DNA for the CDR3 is TGTGCCAGCAGCTCCGGACAGGGCACCGGGGAGCTGTTTTTT. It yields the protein CASSSGQGTGELFF.

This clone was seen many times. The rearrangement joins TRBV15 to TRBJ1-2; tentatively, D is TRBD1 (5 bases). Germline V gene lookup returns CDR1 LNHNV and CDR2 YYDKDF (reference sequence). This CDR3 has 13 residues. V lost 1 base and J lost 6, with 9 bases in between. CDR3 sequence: CATSRVQADGYTF. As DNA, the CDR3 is TGTGCCACCAGCAGAGTACAGGCCGATGGCTACACCTTC.

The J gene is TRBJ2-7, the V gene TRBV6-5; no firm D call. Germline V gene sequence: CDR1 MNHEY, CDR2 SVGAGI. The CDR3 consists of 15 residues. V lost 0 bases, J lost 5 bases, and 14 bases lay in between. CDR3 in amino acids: CASSYSRWARNEQYF. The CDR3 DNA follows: TGTGCCAGCAGTTACTCGAGGTGGGCAAGAAACGAGCAGTACTTC.